A single sample gave rise to the 14 T cell receptor beta chains below, sequenced in a study of T cell responses to AZD1222 COVID-19 vaccine. This table comes from immunoSEQ multiplex PCR, and its TCRdb copy is limited to in-frame clones, with some not included. The table records some 110,000 clones, over 80% of them present only once. This sample comprised peripheral blood, obtained on day 0 of AZD1222 vaccination. Source of these receptors: an adult in good health.

This clone came up once. V gene TRBV6-5 combines with J gene TRBJ2-2, with TRBD1 matching 8 bases. The V gene end was trimmed by 3 bases and the J gene end by 7 bases; junction bases not matched to a gene: 7. This CDR3 comprises 15 residues. In germline, CDR1 is MNHEY, CDR2 SVGAGI. The CDR3 loop reads CASSYQGAQGGELFF. For the CDR3, the DNA is TGTGCCAGCAGTTATCAGGGGGCGCAGGGCGGGGAGCTGTTTTTT.

J is TRBJ1-5 and V is TRBV18; D is undetermined. The CDR3 totals 14 residues. Deletions cut 4 bases from V and 3 bases from J, with 10 bases between. Germline V gene lookup returns CDR1 KGHSH and CDR2 LQKENI. DNA for the CDR3: TGTGCCAGCTCACTAAGGAGCGCCAATCAGCCCCAGCATTTT. Encoded protein: CASSLRSANQPQHF.

V and J are TRBV24-1 and TRBJ2-1; D gene uncertain. Deletions cut 10 bases from V and 6 bases from J, with 12 bases between. This CDR3 comprises 12 residues. CDR1 is KGHDR, CDR2 SFDVKD, per germline. CDR3 nucleotide sequence: TGTGCCACAAAGTCCCCGGGCAATGAGCAGTTCTTC. It translates to CATKSPGNEQFF.

This clone was counted only a few times. The chain joins TRBV6-5 to TRBJ2-1; 10 bases align to TRBD1. Germline loops: CDR1 MNHEY, CDR2 SVGAGI. The CDR3 is made up of 14 amino acids. V gave up 6 bases and J gave up 8 bases; unmatched junction bases: 7. CDR3: CASRGTGEADEQFF. The CDR3 region has the DNA TGTGCCAGCAGGGGGACAGGGGAGGCCGATGAGCAGTTCTTC.

The chain employs TRBV2 and TRBJ2-7; perhaps TRBD1 as D (6 bases). Germline-derived CDR1 and CDR2 are SNHLY and FYNNEI. V was pared by 8 bases and J by 3 bases, with 14 bases between. The length of the CDR3 is 13 residues. In nucleotides, the CDR3 is TGTGCCAGCTCGGGACAAGGAGTCTACGAGCAGTACTTC. This gives the protein CASSGQGVYEQYF.

This rearrangement joins TRBV2 to TRBJ2-3; a possible D gene is TRBD2 (6 bases). The germline V and J ends were trimmed by 4 bases and 6 bases, with 17 bases remaining between them. The CDR3 length is 15 residues. Germline V lookup: CDR1 SNHLY, CDR2 FYNNEI. CDR3 sequence (DNA): TGTGCCAGCAGTGTGGAATCGGGGGTACGGGATACGCAGTATTTT. Translated, it gives CASSVESGVRDTQYF.

The CDR3 DNA reads as TGTGCCAGCTCACCGCAGGGGGCGTTCTCCGAGCAGTACTTC. Translated, it gives CASSPQGAFSEQYF. The gene calls are TRBV18 and TRBJ2-7; 8 bases line up with TRBD1. CDR1 is KGHSH and CDR2 is LQKENI in the germline V gene. V dropped 3 bases and J dropped 6; count of bases not matched to a gene: 7. The CDR3 has 14 residues. Together with reference TRBV18 and TRBJ2-7, the CDR3 gives the full variable domain: NAGVMQNPRHLVRRRGQEARLRCSPMKGHSHVYWYRQLPEEGLKFMVYLQKENIIDESGMPKERFSAEFPKEGPSILRIQQVVRGDSAAYFCASSPQGAFSEQYFGPGTRLTVT.

The V and J genes are TRBV7-9 and TRBJ1-3; D remains ambiguous. V was trimmed by 5 bases and J by 1 base, leaving 9 bases between them. This CDR3 has 14 amino acids. Germline CDR1 reads SEHNR; CDR2 reads FQNEAQ (reference sequence). The CDR3 here is CASSPQSSGNTIYF. The CDR3 DNA sequence: TGTGCCAGCAGCCCACAGTCGTCTGGAAACACCATATATTTT.

The rearrangement links TRBV2 to TRBJ1-5; D call uncertain. The germline CDR1 and CDR2 sequences are SNHLY and FYNNEI. The CDR3 runs 13 residues. Trimming removed 8 bases from V and 3 bases from J, with 11 bases in between. CDR3 bases: TGTGCCAGCCTCGAGGGTTACAATCAGCCCCAGCATTTT. Translating gives CASLEGYNQPQHF.

V is TRBV7-2 and J is TRBJ1-1; D uncertain. Trimming stripped 10 bases from V and 1 base from J, with 13 bases between. The CDR3 is 13 residues long. From germline, CDR1 is SGHTA and CDR2 FQGNSA. CDR3 DNA sequence: TGTGCCACTCAGGCGGGCAGGAACACTGAAGCTTTCTTT. Protein product: CATQAGRNTEAFF.

As concerns this clone: This sample also contains other DNA sequences that code for the same CDR3. The chain has TRBV18 and TRBJ1-2; D uncertain. Trimming pared 6 bases from V and 0 bases from J, leaving 8 bases between. Germline V gene sequence: CDR1 KGHSH, CDR2 LQKENI. The CDR3 has 13 amino acids. The chain's CDR3 is CASSPTANYGYTF. CDR3 nucleotides: TGTGCCAGCTCTCCCACAGCTAACTATGGCTACACCTTC.

This clone has just one count. This sequence joins TRBV12-3 or TRBV12-4 and TRBJ2-2; D is ambiguous. Trimming removed 3 bases at V and 6 bases at J, with 5 bases between. The CDR3 sequence is 12 residues long. CDR3 DNA: TGTGCCAGCAGTTTGCTTTCCGGGGAGCTGTTTTTT. It specifies CASSLLSGELFF.

The chain uses TRBV5-1 and TRBJ1-4, with D possibly TRBD1 on 5 matching bases. Between the trimmed V and J ends, which lost 4 bases and 8 bases, there was a span of 18 bases. The V gene's germline CDR1 is SGHRS and CDR2 YFSETQ. There are 15 residues in the CDR3. The CDR3 sequence is CASSAWTNEGEKLFF. The CDR3 DNA follows: TGCGCCAGCAGCGCCTGGACCAACGAGGGGGAAAAACTGTTTTTT.

The chain carries TRBV28 and TRBJ1-5, with D unresolved. The CDR3 loop spans 15 amino acids. From germline, CDR1 is MDHEN and CDR2 SYDVKM. Trimming stripped 3 bases from V and 2 bases from J, with 11 bases between. The chain's CDR3 is CASSFLGLGNQPQHF. For the CDR3, the DNA is TGTGCCAGCAGTTTTCTGGGTTTGGGCAATCAGCCCCAGCATTTT.